This T cell receptor (beta chain) appears in the sequencing data of a study of T cell responses to AZD1222 COVID-19 vaccine. As for this clone: Its antigen is not known.

Study-wide results and caveats: Unmutated variant regions reportedly attract nearly half of all spike-specific TCRs.

Germline values: CDR1 MGHDK, CDR2 SYGVNS. Trimming took 6 bases from V and 6 from J, leaving 11 bases between them. The CDR3 totals 12 residues. Here immunoSEQ multiplex PCR was the method, and the copy in TCRdb shows in-frame clones only, minus some. The sample shows about 84,000 clones, 70% to 90% of them seen only once. This TCR was sampled from an adult in good health. The V call is TRBV25-1, the J call TRBJ1-1; D is ambiguous. The source material was peripheral blood, sampled on day 0 of AZD1222 vaccination. The DNA of the CDR3 is TGTGCCAGCAGGGGCCCCGGCGCTGAAGCTTTCTTT. Its protein product is CASRGPGAEAFF.